A selection of T cell receptor beta chains follows, all from one sample in a study of patients and donors after allogeneic stem cell transplantation. TCRdb redid the calling of the RT-PCR reads with MiXCR, one entry per CDR3 protein. The data show around 200,000 distinct CDR3 sequences, around two fifths seen once. Material for sequencing was blood, either unsorted or a sorted T cell fraction (not recorded which). The receptors were gathered from a human donor who was either an allogeneic HSCT recipient or a stem cell or donor lymphocyte infusion donor (not recorded which). It is not recorded whose cells these are; they may come from a transplant donor. The conserved cysteine and the conserved F or W are not part of the CDR3 here. The D gene is left open where the match is weak.

D gene | V gene | CDR3 protein
. | TRBV5-6 | ASSLLGERYEQY
. | TRBV28 | ASSLFGVSLPQH
TRBD1 | TRBV6-5 | ASSPGTGSGGELF
. | TRBV5-1 | ASRPTPDTEAF
TRBD1 | TRBV29-1 | SVEDTGDKNIQY
TRBD1 | TRBV5-1 | ASSRIGQGGGELF
. | TRBV28 | ASSLGWRGPTNEKLF
. | TRBV5-5 | ASSLALGQTYEQY
TRBD1 | TRBV10-3 | AISEAGGTGQPQH
. | TRBV29-1 | SVGGRGPVQY
. | TRBV12-3/TRBV12-4 | ASSLGAGRGDIQY
. | TRBV13 | ASSLGHNEQF
. | TRBV6-5 | ASNSFGPPVHNEQF
. | TRBV28 | ASRDPGTLPGTEAF
. | TRBV29-1 | SVEWGEKLF
. | TRBV5-6 | ASSSQRGEAF
TRBD2 | TRBV28 | ASSAPGGSSYNEQF
. | TRBV4-3 | ASSQDRGADLVKLF
. | TRBV12-3/TRBV12-4 | ASGWGSFNQPQH